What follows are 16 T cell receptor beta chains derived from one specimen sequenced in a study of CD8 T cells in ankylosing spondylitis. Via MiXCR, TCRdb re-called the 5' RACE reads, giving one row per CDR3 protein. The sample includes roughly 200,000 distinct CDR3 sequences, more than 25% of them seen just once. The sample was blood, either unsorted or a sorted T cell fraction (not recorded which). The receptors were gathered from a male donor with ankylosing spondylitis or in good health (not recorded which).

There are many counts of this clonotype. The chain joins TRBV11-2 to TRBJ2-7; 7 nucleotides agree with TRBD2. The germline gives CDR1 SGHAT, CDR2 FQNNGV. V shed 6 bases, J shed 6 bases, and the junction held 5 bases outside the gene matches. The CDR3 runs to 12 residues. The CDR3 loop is CASSGLVGEQYF. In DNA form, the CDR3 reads TGTGCCAGCAGTGGACTAGTTGGCGAGCAGTACTTC.

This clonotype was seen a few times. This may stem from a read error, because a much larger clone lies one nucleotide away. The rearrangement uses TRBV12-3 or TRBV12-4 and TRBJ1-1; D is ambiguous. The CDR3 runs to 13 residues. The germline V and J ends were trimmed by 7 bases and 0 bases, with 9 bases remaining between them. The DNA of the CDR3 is TGTGCCAGCACCCTGACACTGAACACTGAAGCTTTCTTT. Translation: CASTLTLNTEAFF.

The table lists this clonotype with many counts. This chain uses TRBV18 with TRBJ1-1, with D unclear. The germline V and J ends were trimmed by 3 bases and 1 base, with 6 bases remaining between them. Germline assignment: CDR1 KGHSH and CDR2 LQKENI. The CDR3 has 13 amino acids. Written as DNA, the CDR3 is TGTGCCAGCTCACCCCCAACGAACACTGAAGCTTTCTTT. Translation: CASSPPTNTEAFF.

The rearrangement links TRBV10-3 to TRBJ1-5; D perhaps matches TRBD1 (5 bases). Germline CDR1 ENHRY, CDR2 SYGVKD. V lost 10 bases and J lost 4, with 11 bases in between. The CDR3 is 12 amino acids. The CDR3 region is CATQASNQPQHF. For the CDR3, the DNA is TGTGCCACACAGGCGTCAAATCAGCCCCAGCATTTT.

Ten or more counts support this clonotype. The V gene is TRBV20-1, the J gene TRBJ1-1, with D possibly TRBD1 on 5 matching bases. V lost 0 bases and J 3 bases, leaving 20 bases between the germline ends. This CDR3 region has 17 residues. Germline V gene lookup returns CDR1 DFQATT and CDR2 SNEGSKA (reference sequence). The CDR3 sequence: CSARDPAGGNVDTEAFF. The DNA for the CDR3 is TGCAGTGCTAGAGATCCCGCTGGGGGGAATGTCGACACTGAAGCTTTCTTT.

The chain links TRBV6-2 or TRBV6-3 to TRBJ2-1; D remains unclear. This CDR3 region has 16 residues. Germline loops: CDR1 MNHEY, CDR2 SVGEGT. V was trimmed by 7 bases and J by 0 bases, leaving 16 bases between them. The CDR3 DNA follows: TGTGCCAGCATCGACCTAACCCCAAGCTCCTACAATGAGCAGTTCTTC. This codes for CASIDLTPSSYNEQFF.

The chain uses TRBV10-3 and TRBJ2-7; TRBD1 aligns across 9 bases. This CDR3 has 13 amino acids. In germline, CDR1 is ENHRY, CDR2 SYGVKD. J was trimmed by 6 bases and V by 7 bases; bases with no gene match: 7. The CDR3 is CAITSGQGGEQYF. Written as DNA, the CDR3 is TGTGCCATCACTTCGGGACAGGGTGGCGAGCAGTACTTC.

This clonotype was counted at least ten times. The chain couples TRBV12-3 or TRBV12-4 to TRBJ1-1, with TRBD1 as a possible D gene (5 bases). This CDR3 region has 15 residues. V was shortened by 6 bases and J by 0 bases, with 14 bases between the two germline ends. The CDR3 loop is CASSPRQRLNTEAFF. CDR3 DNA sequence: TGTGCCAGCAGCCCCCGACAGAGATTGAACACTGAAGCTTTCTTT.

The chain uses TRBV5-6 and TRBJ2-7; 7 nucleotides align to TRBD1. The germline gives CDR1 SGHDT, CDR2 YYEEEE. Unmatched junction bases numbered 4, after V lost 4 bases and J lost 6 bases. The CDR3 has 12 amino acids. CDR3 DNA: TGTGCCAGCAGCACCGGGGACAGCGAGCAGTACTTC. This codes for CASSTGDSEQYF.

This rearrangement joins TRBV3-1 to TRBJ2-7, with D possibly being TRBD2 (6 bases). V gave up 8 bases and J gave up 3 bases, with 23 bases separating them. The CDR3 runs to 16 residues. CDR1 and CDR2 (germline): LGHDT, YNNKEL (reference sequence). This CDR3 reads CASPTPQPWRDYEQYF. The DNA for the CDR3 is TGTGCCAGCCCCACCCCTCAACCATGGCGGGACTACGAGCAGTACTTC.

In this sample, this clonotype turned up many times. The chain's CDR3 is CASGRLAGFSYNEQFF. In DNA, the CDR3 is TGTGCCAGCGGGAGACTAGCGGGCTTCTCCTACAATGAGCAGTTCTTC. This sequence joins TRBV2 and TRBJ2-1; 10 nucleotides line up with TRBD2. CDR3 length: 16 amino acids. Per germline, CDR1 SNHLY and CDR2 FYNNEI. V trimming: 8 bases; J trimming: 0 bases; junction bases outside the gene matches: 7. The variable domain in full, completed from reference TRBV2 and TRBJ2-1, reads EPEVTQTPSHQVTQMGQEVILRCVPISNHLYFYWYRQILGQKVEFLVSFYNNEISEKSEIFDDQFSVERPDGSNFTLKIRSTKLEDSAMYFCASGRLAGFSYNEQFFGPGTRLTVL.

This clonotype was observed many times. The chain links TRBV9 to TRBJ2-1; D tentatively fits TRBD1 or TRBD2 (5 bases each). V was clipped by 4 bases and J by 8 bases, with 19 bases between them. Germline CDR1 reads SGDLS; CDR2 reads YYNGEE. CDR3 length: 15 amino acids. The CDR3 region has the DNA TGTGCCAGCAGCCTCGGGGCACCTTTGGGGTATGAGCAGTTCTTC. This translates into CASSLGAPLGYEQFF.

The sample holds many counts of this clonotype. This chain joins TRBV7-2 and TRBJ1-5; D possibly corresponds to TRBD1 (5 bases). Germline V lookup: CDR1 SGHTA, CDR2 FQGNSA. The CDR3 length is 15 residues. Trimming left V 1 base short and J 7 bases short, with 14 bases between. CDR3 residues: CASSLGGRWGQPQHF. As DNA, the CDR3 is TGTGCCAGCAGCTTAGGGGGTCGGTGGGGCCAGCCCCAGCATTTT.

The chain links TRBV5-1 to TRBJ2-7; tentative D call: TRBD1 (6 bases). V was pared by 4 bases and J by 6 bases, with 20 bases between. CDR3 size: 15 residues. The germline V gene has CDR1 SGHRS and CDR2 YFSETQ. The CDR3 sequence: CASSPNREIPSEQYF. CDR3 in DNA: TGCGCCAGCAGCCCCAACAGGGAAATTCCCTCCGAGCAGTACTTC. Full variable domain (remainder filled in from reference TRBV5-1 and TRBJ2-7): KAGVTQTPRYLIKTRGQQVTLSCSPISGHRSVSWYQQTPGQGLQFLFEYFSETQRNKGNFPGRFSGRQFSNSRSEMNVSTLELGDSALYLCASSPNREIPSEQYFGPGTRLTVT.

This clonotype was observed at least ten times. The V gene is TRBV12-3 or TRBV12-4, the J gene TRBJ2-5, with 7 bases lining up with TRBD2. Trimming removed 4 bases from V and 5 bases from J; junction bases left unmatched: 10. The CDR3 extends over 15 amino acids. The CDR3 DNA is TGTGCCAGCAGTTCGGGAGCGGGATGGCGGGAGACCCAGTACTTC. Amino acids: CASSSGAGWRETQYF.

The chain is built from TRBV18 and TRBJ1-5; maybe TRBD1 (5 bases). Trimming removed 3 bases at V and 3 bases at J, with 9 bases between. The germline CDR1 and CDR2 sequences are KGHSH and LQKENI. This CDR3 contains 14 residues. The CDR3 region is CASSPTVLNQPQHF. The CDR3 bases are TGTGCCAGCTCACCGACAGTCCTCAATCAGCCCCAGCATTTT.